This passage covers 7 T cell receptor beta chains from one sample sequenced in a study of tumor-infiltrating lymphocytes in primary liver carcinoma. From 450 to 600 ng total RNA, TCR beta cDNA was generated with a primer in the constant region. Library construction for TCR beta comprised three nested multiplex PCR rounds performed with slightly modified ARM-PCR. With TRBV1-TRBV30 forward primers and a C-beta reverse primer, the first two PCR rounds were run for around 10 cycles each. In TCRdb, the multiplex PCR reads were re-called with MiXCR into one record per CDR3 protein. The sample carries almost 200,000 distinct CDR3 sequences, roughly 61% recorded once. The source of the blood RNA was unsorted whole blood, and germline DNA was extracted as well. The sample taken for sequencing was peripheral blood. These receptors were taken from a woman between 55 and 75 years old with primary liver carcinoma and hepatitis B virus infection.

As regards this clonotype: The junction does not match germline at one end; this may be a read error. This chain uses TRBV4-2 with TRBJ1-2; D ambiguous. The CDR3 has 16 residues. Germline lookup yields CDR1 LGHNA and CDR2 YNFKEQ. The CDR3 DNA sequence: TGTGCCAGCAGCCCCGCAAAGGGCACCGGCGGCTATGGCTACACCTTT. Protein product: CASSPAKGTGGYGYTF.

About this clonotype: This may be a read error: a much more frequent sequence differs by one nucleotide. The rearrangement joins TRBV6-9 to TRBJ2-5; the match to TRBD2 covers 8 bases. Germline assignment: CDR1 MNHGY and CDR2 SVAAGI. V shed 3 bases and J 4 bases; nucleotides not matched to a gene: 10. This CDR3 has 16 amino acids. CDR3 bases: TGTGCCAGCAGTTACTCGACGGGGACTAGTACAGAGACCCAGTACTTC. Translated: CASSYSTGTSTETQYF.

This clonotype was seen repeatedly, ten times or more. V gene TRBV7-8 combines with J gene TRBJ1-5, with TRBD1 matching 11 bases. V lost 2 bases, J lost 6 bases, and 6 bases stayed unmatched. The CDR3 totals 16 residues. Germline-derived CDR1 and CDR2 are SGHVS and FQNEAQ. CDR3 amino acids: CASSLKGTGGFQPQHF. DNA of the CDR3: TGTGCCAGCAGCTTAAAAGGGACAGGGGGTTTTCAGCCCCAGCATTTT. The whole variable domain, filled in from reference TRBV7-8 and TRBJ1-5, reads GAGVSQSPRYKVAKRGQDVALRCDPISGHVSLFWYQQALGQGPEFLTYFQNEAQLDKSGLPSDRFFAERPEGSVSTLKIQRTQQEDSAVYLCASSLKGTGGFQPQHFGDGTRLSIL.

Note on this clonotype: Mismatch with germline at one junction end may stem from a read error. V and J are TRBV11-2 and TRBJ1-1; TRBD1 is a possible D gene (6 bases). This CDR3 is 13 amino acids long. CDR1 is SGHAT, CDR2 FQNNGV, per germline. Here the CDR3 reads CASSLEAGDSSFF. The DNA for the CDR3 is TGTGCTAGCAGCTTAGAGGCAGGGGATTCGTCTTTCTTT.

In its sample, this clonotype was seen many times. The chain uses TRBV6-1 and TRBJ2-5, with D unresolved. This CDR3 region has 14 residues. The V gene's germline CDR1 is MNHNS and CDR2 SASEGT. The V and J ends lost 2 bases and 4 bases respectively, with 11 bases between them. The CDR3 here is CASSEFLGIETQYF. The DNA of the CDR3 is TGTGCCAGCAGTGAATTTCTTGGTATAGAGACCCAGTACTTC.

This clonotype was seen many times. This sequence may be a read error, since a much larger clone differs from it by one base. This rearrangement joins TRBV11-2 to TRBJ2-5; 7 bases align to TRBD1. The V and J ends lost 2 bases and 4 bases, in that order; junction bases with no gene match: 4. Germline CDR1 is SGHAT and CDR2 is FQNNGV. The CDR3 length is 14 residues. The CDR3: CASSLNRGPETQYF. The CDR3 DNA is TGTGCCAGCAGCTTAAACAGGGGCCCAGAGACCCAGTACTTC.

This chain links TRBV11-2 with TRBJ2-5, with 7 bases aligning to TRBD2. The CDR3 runs 14 residues. Germline-derived CDR1 and CDR2 are SGHAT and FQNNGV. J gave up 4 bases and V 9 bases, and 11 bases lay outside the gene matches. The chain's CDR3 is CASRGWTRIETQYF. In DNA form, the CDR3 reads TGTGCCAGTAGGGGATGGACTAGAATAGAGACCCAGTACTTC.